This TCR beta chain was captured in a study of shared clonotypes between healthy human individuals. Whole-study results and caveats: Inspection by rarefaction showed sorted-subset sequencing to be incomplete despite large depth. When naive CD4 clonotypes were compared across a handful of donors, 4% to 5.5% were shared. Genetic and exposure-history diversity was limited by the small donor number.

This clone has just a few counts. What it recognizes is unknown. Libraries were prepared by immunoSEQ multiplex PCR; TCRdb keeps only in-frame clonotypes and omits some of them. Here the sample spans approximately 250,000 clones, 65% being singletons. All donors were Caucasian adults living in Nashville, Tennessee. The CDR3 length is 12 residues. Germline V gives CDR1 SNHLY, CDR2 FYNNEI. V gave up 6 bases and J gave up 3 bases; unmatched junction bases: 2. The chain joins TRBV2 to TRBJ2-7, with 7 bases matching TRBD1. The sequenced sample consisted of memory CD4+ T cells sorted from blood. Subset defined: CD45RA-negative fraction. The receptor's source is a man aged 30 to 39 in good health. CDR3 nucleotides: TGTGCCAGCAGCCGGGACAGCTACGAGCAGTACTTC. As protein: CASSRDSYEQYF. Looking up the rest from reference TRBV2 and TRBJ2-7 gives the full variable domain: EPEVTQTPSHQVTQMGQEVILRCVPISNHLYFYWYRQILGQKVEFLVSFYNNEISEKSEIFDDQFSVERPDGSNFTLKIRSTKLEDSAMYFCASSRDSYEQYFGPGTRLTVT.